This T cell receptor beta chain was recovered during a study of shared clonotypes between healthy human individuals (dated by TCRdb to 2020 to 2022). Looking at the study overall: The cohort included a few men and a couple of women between 18 and 49 years of age. For each donor, three plates each were used for CD4 naive and CD4 memory, two plates were used for CD8 naive, and one plate was used for CD8 memory. To estimate repertoire size and how much clonotypes are shared between individuals, the study performed deep sequencing of blood TCR repertoires from five healthy adults. Different laboratories and diverse techniques were used to prepare libraries and sequence TCR repertoires, to increase sequencing depth and limit assay-specific biases. Leukapheresis yielded between about 0.9 and 8.9 billion PBMCs per donor.

What the authors observed across the whole study: Sampling was limited to blood, and TCR repertoires in tissue likely differ from TCR repertoires in blood. The genetic and exposure-history diversity represented was limited by the small number of donors. Incomplete sequencing was indicated by rarefaction of sorted-subset datasets, despite the large sequencing depth. Compared with non-shared clonotypes, clonotypes shared by all four sorted-subset donors had higher generation probabilities. Roughly 5% of naive CD4, 3.5% of naive CD8, 2.3% of memory CD4, and approximately 0.39% of memory CD8 clonotypes were shared across a few donors. Based on pairwise subsampling, the degree of clonotype sharing among donors was expected to be affected by sequencing depth. Naive subsets generally had larger estimated clonotype richness than memory subsets.

The CDR3 measures 14 amino acids from cysteine to phenylalanine. Only the CDR3 region is kept as DNA, spanning 42 bases read in frame from base 1. In the germline V gene (reference sequence), CDR1 corresponds to SEHNR and CDR2 to FQNEAQ. The junction carries 16 bases between V and J, which are trimmed by 6 bases and 5 bases respectively. Donors were healthy HIV-negative adults with no recently reported acute infections or vaccinations. Every donor was a Caucasian adult residing in Nashville, Tennessee, USA. CD4+ T cells were enriched by magnetic negative selection; naive cells were then positively selected on CD45RA, and the negative fraction formed the memory subset. Blood was collected by leukapheresis, and PBMCs were isolated by Ficoll-Histopaque density gradient centrifugation and then cryopreserved in liquid nitrogen vapor phase. Analytical flow cytometry was used to check the purity and quantity of each magnetically sorted T cell population. From each sorted fraction, genomic DNA was isolated and quantified by UV absorbance on a Nanodrop 2000c.

Using the deep immunoSEQ assay, TCR CDR3 regions were amplified from genomic DNA by multiplex PCR. Genomic DNA extracted from each cell subset was distributed evenly over all wells of several immunoSEQ 96-well plates, and each plate served as one replicate. Each replicate PCR for sorted subsets received roughly 200 ng genomic DNA, equal to roughly 30,000 T cell genomes. Purified libraries were measured with a Qubit 3.0 fluorometer, size-checked on a Bioanalyzer 2100, and measured again with the KAPA Library Quantification kit. Each immunoSEQ 96-well plate was sequenced on its own single-read 150-cycle Illumina NextSeq 550 flow cell. The original methods were these. Because the immunoSEQ output held only junctional sequences and lacked quality scores, the filtering could not match the filtering applied to full-length reads. Sequences were annotated with PyIR, a Python wrapper for IgBLAST v1.9, using IMGT germline references to assign V/J genes and CDR3. Reads were filtered out if the reads had weak V/J assignments (E-value above 1e-6), no CDR3, stop codons, out-of-frame junctions, or ambiguous translated residues. V3J clonotypes were defined by identical inferred V gene, J gene, and CDR3 amino acid sequence. The percentage overlap between two repertoires was calculated by dividing the number of shared unique clonotypes by the size of the smaller repertoire. Richness of each repertoire was evaluated using RTK rarefaction, the Chao1 estimator, and Recon v2.1 estimates of unobserved clonotypes. Generation probabilities for all TCRbeta clonotypes obtained by the gDNA method from a handful of donors were computed using OLGA. Not all clones reach the TCRdb copy of this immuneACCESS table, which keeps in-frame sequences only. Checked studies attribute under half of the gap to unresolved V genes and leave the rest unexplained. V and J calls and clone size follow that table, whereas D and trimming were derived from the DNA. For this sample the table gives 1.5 million to 1.9 million clones, of which around 98% were detected only once. The top ten clones comprise 0.4% to 0.55% of the sample.

A remark on this clone: The target of this receptor is not known. No qualities accompany the bases; no much larger clone lies one base away.

Material for sequencing was naive CD4+ T cells sorted from blood. In the paper's terms, the cell subset or site label means: CD45RA+ positively selected. This sequence originates from a man younger than 45 in good health. The rearranged chain carries TRBV7-9 and TRBJ2-5; the D gene is perhaps TRBD1, on 5 matching bases. The nucleotide sequence reads as follows: TGTGCCAGCAGACTACAAGGGGAATGGGAGACCCAGTACTTC. This codes for CASRLQGEWETQYF.